Listed below are T cell receptor beta chains from one sample, sequenced in a study of blood T cell repertoires in COVID-19. TCRdb keeps only in-frame clones here, not all; method: immunoSEQ multiplex PCR. This sample yields approximately 60,000 clones, of which about 76% are seen a single time; around 5.3% belongs to the top ten. Sequencing used peripheral blood. The receptors were gathered from a human donor in a cohort sampled during active COVID-19. The CDR3 runs from the conserved cysteine through the conserved F or W. D genes are given only for firm matches. Expanded clones are given a class, and other clones once, few, many or no size at all.

v_call,d_call,clone_size,j_call,cdr3_aa,cdr3_nt
TRBV24-1,NA,NA,TRBJ1-2,CASSAGSNYGYTF,TGTGCTTCCAGCGCGGGATCCAACTATGGCTACACCTTC
TRBV11-2,NA,once,TRBJ1-4,CASSWASNEKLFF,TGTGCCAGCAGTTGGGCCTCTAATGAAAAACTGTTTTTT
TRBV2,TRBD2,NA,TRBJ2-2,CASKETSVGELFF,TGTGCCAGCAAAGAGACTAGCGTCGGGGAGCTGTTTTTT
TRBV7-6,TRBD1,NA,TRBJ2-5,CASSSLRQGARETQYF,TGTGCCAGCAGCTCCTTAAGACAGGGGGCGCGGGAGACCCAGTACTTC
TRBV5-1,TRBD1,NA,TRBJ1-2,CASSLGGRGSYGYTF,TGCGCCAGCAGCTTGGGTGGCAGGGGGTCTTATGGCTACACCTTC
TRBV20-1,NA,few,TRBJ1-6,CSASSQGGNSPLHF,TGCAGTGCTAGTTCCCAAGGGGGAAATTCACCCCTCCACTTT
TRBV30,NA,NA,TRBJ2-7,CAWSGGGARYEQYF,TGTGCCTGGAGTGGGGGCGGGGCGCGCTACGAGCAGTACTTC
TRBV27,TRBD1,NA,TRBJ2-2,CASSSADRVKTGELFF,TGTGCCAGCAGTTCCGCGGACAGGGTGAAGACCGGGGAGCTGTTTTTT
TRBV2,NA,once,TRBJ1-1,CASSESFRDTEAFF,TGTGCCAGCAGTGAATCCTTTCGGGACACTGAAGCTTTCTTT
TRBV19,NA,once,TRBJ1-2,CASSMDQGNYGYTF,TGTGCCAGTAGTATGGACCAGGGGAACTATGGCTACACCTTC
TRBV5-1,NA,once,TRBJ1-2,CASSLDNASYTF,TGCGCCAGCAGCTTGGATAATGCTAGCTACACCTTC
TRBV4-1,TRBD2,NA,TRBJ2-3,CASSHLVAGARITDTQYF,TGCGCCAGCAGCCACTTGGTAGCGGGGGCCCGAATCACAGATACGCAGTATTTT
TRBV29-1,NA,NA,TRBJ1-2,CSAREGTGGYTF,TGCAGCGCTCGCGAGGGAACCGGGGGCTACACCTTC
TRBV18,TRBD1,NA,TRBJ1-1,CASSPQQGDTEAFF,TGTGCCAGCTCACCACAACAGGGGGACACTGAAGCTTTCTTT
TRBV18,NA,NA,TRBJ1-1,CASSSRTRQNTEAFF,TGTGCCAGCTCATCGCGGACAAGACAGAACACTGAAGCTTTCTTT
TRBV18,TRBD1,few,TRBJ2-1,CASSPQTGGYNEQFF,TGTGCCAGCTCACCCCAGACAGGGGGCTACAATGAGCAGTTCTTC
TRBV7-9,NA,NA,TRBJ2-5,CASSLDSETQYF,TGTGCCAGCAGCTTAGATAGTGAGACCCAGTACTTC
TRBV6-5,TRBD2,NA,TRBJ2-3,CASKGTSYTDTQYF,TGTGCCAGCAAGGGGACTAGCTACACAGATACGCAGTATTTT
TRBV19,TRBD2,NA,TRBJ2-3,CASRPSGGRDTQYF,TGTGCCAGTAGACCTAGCGGGGGGCGCGATACGCAGTATTTT
TRBV4-1,NA,NA,TRBJ1-4,CASSQDGVANEKLFF,TGCGCCAGCAGCCAAGATGGAGTAGCTAATGAAAAACTGTTTTTT
TRBV7-8,NA,NA,TRBJ2-7,CASSQVYGEQYF,TGTGCCAGCAGCCAGGTCTACGGGGAGCAGTACTTC
TRBV1,NA,few,TRBJ2-1,CTSTTRPTSRTLNGDEQFF,TGCACCAGCACTACAAGACCCACCTCGCGGACTCTGAACGGCGATGAGCAGTTCTTC
TRBV5-6,NA,NA,TRBJ1-6,CASRGRGPYNSPLHF,TGTGCCAGCAGGGGCAGGGGCCCCTATAATTCACCCCTCCACTTT
TRBV14,NA,medium-sized,TRBJ2-1,CASSRTLGQGLSRRNEQFF,TGTGCCAGCAGCAGAACGTTGGGTCAGGGTTTGTCTCGGCGCAATGAGCAGTTCTTC
TRBV15,NA,NA,TRBJ2-5,CATSRGIMAAGETQYF,TGTGCCACCAGCAGAGGAATCATGGCGGCAGGGGAGACCCAGTACTTC
TRBV5-4,TRBD2,NA,TRBJ2-1,CASSPPPSGGAGEQFF,TGTGCCAGCAGCCCACCTCCTAGCGGGGGGGCAGGTGAGCAGTTCTTC
TRBV28,NA,once,TRBJ2-2,CASSPPAGELFF,TGTGCCAGCAGTCCCCCCGCCGGGGAGCTGTTTTTT
TRBV7-7,TRBD1,NA,TRBJ2-1,CASSLAFTGQGRNEQFF,TGTGCCAGCAGCTTAGCTTTTACAGGACAGGGGAGAAATGAGCAGTTCTTC
TRBV6-6,NA,NA,TRBJ1-4,CASSHPGIHGEKLFF,TGTGCCAGCAGTCACCCGGGAATTCACGGGGAAAAACTGTTTTTT
TRBV7-8,NA,few,TRBJ1-3,CASSLARGSGNTIYF,TGTGCCAGCAGCTTGGCCCGGGGCTCTGGAAACACCATATATTTT
TRBV19,NA,NA,TRBJ2-5,CASNTRETQYF,TGTGCCAGTAATACACGAGAGACCCAGTACTTC
TRBV3-1/TRBV3-2,TRBD2,NA,TRBJ2-2,CASSLRVGRGGANTGELFF,TGTGCCAGCAGCCTCCGCGTTGGGCGGGGGGGCGCTAACACCGGGGAGCTGTTTTTT
TRBV2,TRBD1,NA,TRBJ1-5,CASRMTGTGMGNQPQHF,TGTGCCAGCAGGATGACAGGGACCGGCATGGGCAATCAGCCCCAGCATTTT
TRBV20-1,NA,NA,TRBJ2-7,CSASVQGGAREQYF,TGCAGTGCTAGTGTACAGGGGGGGGCGCGGGAGCAGTACTTC
TRBV15,NA,NA,TRBJ2-2,CALGDTNTGELFF,TGTGCCCTAGGGGACACGAACACCGGGGAGCTGTTTTTT
TRBV5-6,NA,NA,TRBJ2-7,CASRSSREQYF,TGTGCCAGCAGGTCTAGTCGCGAGCAGTACTTC
TRBV7-9,NA,NA,TRBJ2-6,CASSLSGLRASGANVLTF,TGTGCCAGCAGCCTAAGTGGGTTGCGGGCCTCTGGGGCCAACGTCCTGACTTTC
TRBV20-1,NA,many,TRBJ1-1,CSAEMNTEAFF,TGCAGTGCCGAGATGAACACTGAAGCTTTCTTT
TRBV4-1,NA,NA,TRBJ2-1,CASSPTDSGNEQFF,TGCGCCAGCAGCCCCACAGACAGTGGGAATGAGCAGTTCTTC
TRBV28,NA,NA,TRBJ1-6,CASRESYNSPLHF,TGTGCCAGCAGGGAGTCCTATAATTCACCCCTCCACTTT
TRBV28,TRBD1,NA,TRBJ2-1,CASSLSDRGVDEQFF,TGTGCCAGCAGTTTATCCGACAGGGGGGTCGATGAGCAGTTCTTC
TRBV29-1,NA,NA,TRBJ1-1,CSVERSDTEAFF,TGCAGCGTTGAACGGTCGGACACTGAAGCTTTCTTT
TRBV6-5,NA,NA,TRBJ1-6,CASSWESYRSNSPLHF,TGTGCCAGCAGTTGGGAGAGTTACAGATCTAATTCACCCCTCCACTTT
TRBV5-5,NA,once,TRBJ1-4,CASSLGVNEKLFF,TGTGCCAGCAGCTTGGGAGTTAATGAAAAACTGTTTTTT
TRBV29-1,TRBD1,NA,TRBJ1-2,CSVVHRGDYGYTF,TGCAGCGTTGTGCACAGGGGTGACTATGGCTACACCTTC
TRBV5-1,TRBD2,few,TRBJ2-5,CASSLSGLAGQETQYF,TGCGCCAGCAGCCTTTCTGGACTAGCGGGACAAGAGACCCAGTACTTC
TRBV5-1,TRBD1,NA,TRBJ2-7,CASSFRGHSYEQYF,TGCGCCAGCAGCTTCAGGGGGCACTCCTACGAGCAGTACTTC
TRBV14,TRBD1,NA,TRBJ1-1,CASSLTGPIIWAFF,TGTGCCAGCAGCCTGACAGGGCCTATAATATGGGCTTTCTTT
TRBV7-8,TRBD1,NA,TRBJ1-1,CASSLARTGRTEAFF,TGTGCCAGCAGCTTAGCTAGGACAGGGCGTACTGAAGCTTTCTTT
TRBV3-1/TRBV3-2,NA,NA,TRBJ2-2,CASSLRAGELFF,TGTGCCAGCAGCCTGCGGGCCGGGGAGCTGTTTTTT
TRBV21-1,NA,NA,TRBJ2-6,CASRQTGRRRANVLTF,TGTGCCAGCAGACAGACAGGCCGACGGAGGGCCAACGTCCTGACTTTC
TRBV12-3/TRBV12-4,NA,NA,TRBJ2-5,CASSFADQETQYF,TGTGCCAGCAGTTTCGCGGACCAAGAGACCCAGTACTTC